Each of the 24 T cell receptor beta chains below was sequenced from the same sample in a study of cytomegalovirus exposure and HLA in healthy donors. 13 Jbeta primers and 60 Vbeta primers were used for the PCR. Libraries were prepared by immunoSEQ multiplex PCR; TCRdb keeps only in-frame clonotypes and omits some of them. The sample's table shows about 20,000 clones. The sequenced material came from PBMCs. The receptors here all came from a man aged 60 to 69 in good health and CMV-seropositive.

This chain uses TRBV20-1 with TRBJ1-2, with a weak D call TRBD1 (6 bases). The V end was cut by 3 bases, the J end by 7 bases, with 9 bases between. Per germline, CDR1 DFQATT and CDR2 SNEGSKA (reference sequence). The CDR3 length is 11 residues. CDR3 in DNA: TGCAGTGCTAGCCCAGGGGTTGGCTACACCTTC. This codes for CSASPGVGYTF.

CDR3 coding DNA: TGCGCCAGCAGCTCTCAGGGGGCGAACTATGGCTACACCTTC. Its protein product is CASSSQGANYGYTF. The chain combines TRBV5-1 with TRBJ1-2; 8 bases agree with TRBD1. Germline-derived CDR1 and CDR2 are SGHRS and YFSETQ. The CDR3 length is 14 residues. V lost 3 bases, J lost 2 bases, and 3 bases stayed unmatched. Looking up the rest from reference TRBV5-1 and TRBJ1-2 gives the full variable domain: KAGVTQTPRYLIKTRGQQVTLSCSPISGHRSVSWYQQTPGQGLQFLFEYFSETQRNKGNFPGRFSGRQFSNSRSEMNVSTLELGDSALYLCASSSQGANYGYTFGSGTRLTVV.

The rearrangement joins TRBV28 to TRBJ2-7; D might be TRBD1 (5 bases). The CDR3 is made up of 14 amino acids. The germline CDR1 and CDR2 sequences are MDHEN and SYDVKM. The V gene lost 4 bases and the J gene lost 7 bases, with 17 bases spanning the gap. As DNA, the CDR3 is TGTGCCAGCAGTTGGGCAGGGCGGTATGGAGAGCAGTACTTC. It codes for CASSWAGRYGEQYF.

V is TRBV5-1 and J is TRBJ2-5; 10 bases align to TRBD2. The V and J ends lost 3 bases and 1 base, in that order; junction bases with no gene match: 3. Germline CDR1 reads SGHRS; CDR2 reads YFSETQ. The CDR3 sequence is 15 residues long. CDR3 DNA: TGCGCCAGCAGCTGGGGGACTAGCGTCCAAGAGACCCAGTACTTC. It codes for CASSWGTSVQETQYF.

Written as DNA, the CDR3 is TGTGCCAGCAGCTCCCTGGGACTAGCGGGAGTGGATACGCAGTATTTT. This encodes CASSSLGLAGVDTQYF. The gene calls are TRBV11-2 and TRBJ2-3; 14 bases agree with TRBD2. V lost 4 bases to trimming and J lost 6 bases; unmatched junction nucleotides: 6. Germline V lookup: CDR1 SGHAT, CDR2 FQNNGV. The length of the CDR3 is 16 residues. The full variable domain, with the rest looked up from reference TRBV11-2 and TRBJ2-3, is EAGVAQSPRYKIIEKRQSVAFWCNPISGHATLYWYQQILGQGPKLLIQFQNNGVVDDSQLPKDRFSAERLKGVDSTLKIQPAKLEDSAVYLCASSSLGLAGVDTQYFGPGTRLTVL.

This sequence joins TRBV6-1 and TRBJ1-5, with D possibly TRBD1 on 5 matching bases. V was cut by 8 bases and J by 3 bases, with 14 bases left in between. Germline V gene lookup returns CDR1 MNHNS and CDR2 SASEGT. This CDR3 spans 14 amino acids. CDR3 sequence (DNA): TGTGCCAGCTGCAGAGACAGCCTCAATCAGCCCCAGCATTTT. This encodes CASCRDSLNQPQHF.

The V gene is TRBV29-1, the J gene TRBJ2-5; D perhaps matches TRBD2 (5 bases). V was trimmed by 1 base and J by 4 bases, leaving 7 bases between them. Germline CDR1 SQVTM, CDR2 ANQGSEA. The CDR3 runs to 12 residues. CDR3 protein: CSVEGGRETQYF. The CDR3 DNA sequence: TGCAGCGTTGAAGGCGGGCGAGAGACCCAGTACTTC.

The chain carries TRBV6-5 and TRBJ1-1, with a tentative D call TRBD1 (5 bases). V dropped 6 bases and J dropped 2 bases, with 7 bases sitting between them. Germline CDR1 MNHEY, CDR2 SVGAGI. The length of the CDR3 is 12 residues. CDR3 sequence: CASRGVNTEAFF. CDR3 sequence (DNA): TGTGCCAGCAGAGGGGTCAACACTGAAGCTTTCTTT.

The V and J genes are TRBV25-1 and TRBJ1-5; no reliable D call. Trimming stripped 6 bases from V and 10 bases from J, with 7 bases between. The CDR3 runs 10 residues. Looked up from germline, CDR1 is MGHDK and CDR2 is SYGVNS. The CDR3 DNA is TGTGCCAGCAGGGGAGGCCCCCAGCATTTT. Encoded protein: CASRGGPQHF. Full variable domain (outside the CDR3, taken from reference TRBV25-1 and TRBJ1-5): EADIYQTPRYLVIGTGKKITLECSQTMGHDKMYWYQQDPGMELHLIHYSYGVNSTEKGDLSSESTVSRIRTEHFPLTLESARPSHTSQYLCASRGGPQHFGDGTRLSIL.

CDR3 DNA: TGTGCCAGAGAAGAGGGCCTTGAAGCTTTCTTT. Translation gives CAREEGLEAFF. This chain connects TRBV7-9 to TRBJ1-1; no definite D call. CDR3 length equals 11 residues. The ends were cut back, 9 bases at V and 7 bases at J, with 12 bases in the middle. CDR1 and CDR2 from the germline V gene are SEHNR and FQNEAQ (reference sequence).

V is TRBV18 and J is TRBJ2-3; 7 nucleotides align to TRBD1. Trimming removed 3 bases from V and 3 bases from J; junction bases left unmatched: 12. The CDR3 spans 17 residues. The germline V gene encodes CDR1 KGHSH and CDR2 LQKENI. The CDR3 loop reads CASSPTPGTAKTDTQYF. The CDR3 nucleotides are TGTGCCAGCTCACCGACACCCGGGACAGCAAAAACAGATACGCAGTATTTT.

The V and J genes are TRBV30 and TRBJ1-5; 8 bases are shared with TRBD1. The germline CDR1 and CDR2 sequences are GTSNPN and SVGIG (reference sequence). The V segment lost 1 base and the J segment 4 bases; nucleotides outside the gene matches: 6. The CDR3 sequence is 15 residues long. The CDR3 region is CAWSAGTGNNQPQHF. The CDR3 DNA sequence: TGTGCCTGGAGTGCCGGGACAGGTAATAATCAGCCCCAGCATTTT.

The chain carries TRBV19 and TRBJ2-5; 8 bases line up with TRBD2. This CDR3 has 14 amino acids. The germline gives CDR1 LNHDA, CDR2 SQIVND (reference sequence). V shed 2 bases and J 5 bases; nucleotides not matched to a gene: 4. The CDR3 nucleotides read TGTGCCAGTAGTATAAGCGGGAGTAAGGAGACCCAGTACTTC. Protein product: CASSISGSKETQYF.

The CDR3 is CSVSGTSGDSYEQYF. CDR3 coding DNA: TGCAGCGTTAGCGGGACTAGCGGGGACTCCTACGAGCAGTACTTC. The chain uses TRBV29-1 and TRBJ2-7, with TRBD2 matching 13 bases. This CDR3 contains 15 residues. V was clipped by 5 bases and J by 0 bases; unmatched bases: 4. CDR1 and CDR2 from the germline V gene are SQVTM and ANQGSEA.

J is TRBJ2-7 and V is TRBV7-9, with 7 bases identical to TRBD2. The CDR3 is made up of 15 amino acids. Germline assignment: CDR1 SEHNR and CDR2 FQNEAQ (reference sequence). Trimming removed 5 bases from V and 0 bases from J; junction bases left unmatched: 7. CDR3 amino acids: CASSTTSESSYEQYF. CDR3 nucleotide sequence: TGTGCCAGCAGCACTACTAGCGAGAGCTCCTACGAGCAGTACTTC.

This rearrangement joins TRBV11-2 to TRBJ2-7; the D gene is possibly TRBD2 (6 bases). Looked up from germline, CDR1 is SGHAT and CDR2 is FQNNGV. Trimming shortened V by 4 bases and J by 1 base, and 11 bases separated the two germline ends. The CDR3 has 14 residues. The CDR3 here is CASSSAGRSYEQYF. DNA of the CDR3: TGTGCCAGCAGCTCGGCGGGGAGATCCTACGAGCAGTACTTC.

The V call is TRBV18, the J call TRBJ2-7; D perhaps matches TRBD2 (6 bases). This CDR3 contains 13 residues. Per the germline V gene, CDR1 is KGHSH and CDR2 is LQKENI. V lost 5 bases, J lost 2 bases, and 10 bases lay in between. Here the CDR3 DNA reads TGTGCCAGCTCAAGGGACTTCGCCTACGAGCAGTACTTC. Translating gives CASSRDFAYEQYF.

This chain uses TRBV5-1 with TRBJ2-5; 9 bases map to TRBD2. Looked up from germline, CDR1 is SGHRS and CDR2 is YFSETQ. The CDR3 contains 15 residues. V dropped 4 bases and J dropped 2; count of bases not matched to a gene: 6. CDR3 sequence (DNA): TGCGCCAGCAGCGGAGTAGCGGGGGTACAAGAGACCCAGTACTTC. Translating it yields CASSGVAGVQETQYF.

The CDR3 region has the DNA TGCGCCAGCAGCCCACGGACAGGGGTCGGGGCCAACGTCCTGACTTTC. Protein product: CASSPRTGVGANVLTF. The rearrangement uses TRBV4-1 and TRBJ2-6; 9 bases map to TRBD1. CDR1 and CDR2 from the germline V gene are MGHRA and YSYEKL. V dropped 4 bases and J dropped 4; count of bases not matched to a gene: 5. CDR3 length equals 16 residues.

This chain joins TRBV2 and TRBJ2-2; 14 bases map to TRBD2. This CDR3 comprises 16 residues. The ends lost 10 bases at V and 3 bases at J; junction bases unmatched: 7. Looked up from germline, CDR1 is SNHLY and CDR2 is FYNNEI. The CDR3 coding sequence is TGTGCCACCAGGACTAGCGGGAGGAGGGACACCGGGGAGCTGTTTTTT. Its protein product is CATRTSGRRDTGELFF. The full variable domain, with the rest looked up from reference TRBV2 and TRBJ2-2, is EPEVTQTPSHQVTQMGQEVILRCVPISNHLYFYWYRQILGQKVEFLVSFYNNEISEKSEIFDDQFSVERPDGSNFTLKIRSTKLEDSAMYFCATRTSGRRDTGELFFGEGSRLTVL.

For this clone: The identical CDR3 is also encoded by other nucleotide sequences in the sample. The DNA of the CDR3 is TGCGCCAGCAGCCATAGCACAGATACGCAGTATTTT. This encodes CASSHSTDTQYF. The chain is built from TRBV5-1 and TRBJ2-3; D remains unclear. V was clipped by 4 bases and J by 0 bases, with 3 bases between them. Germline CDR1 is SGHRS and CDR2 is YFSETQ. This CDR3 comprises 12 residues.

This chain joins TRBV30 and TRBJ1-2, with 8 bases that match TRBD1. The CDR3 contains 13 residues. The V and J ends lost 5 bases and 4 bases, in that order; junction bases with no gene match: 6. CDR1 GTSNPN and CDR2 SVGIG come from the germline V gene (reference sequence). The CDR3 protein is CAWVHQGAYGYTF. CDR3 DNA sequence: TGTGCCTGGGTCCACCAGGGGGCCTATGGCTACACCTTC.

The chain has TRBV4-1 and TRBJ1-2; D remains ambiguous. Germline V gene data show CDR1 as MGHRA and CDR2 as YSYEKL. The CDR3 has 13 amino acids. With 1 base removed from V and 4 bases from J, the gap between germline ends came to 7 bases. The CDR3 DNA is TGCGCCAGCAGCCAAGGTGTTAGCTATGGCTACACCTTC. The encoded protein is CASSQGVSYGYTF.

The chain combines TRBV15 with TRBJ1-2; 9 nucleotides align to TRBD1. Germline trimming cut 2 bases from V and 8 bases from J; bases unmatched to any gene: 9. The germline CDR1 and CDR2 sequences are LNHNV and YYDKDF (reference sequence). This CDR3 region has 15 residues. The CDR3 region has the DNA TGTGCCACCAGCAGAAAAAACAGGGGGCGCAGGGGCTACACCTTC. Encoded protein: CATSRKNRGRRGYTF.